The 14 T cell receptor beta chains in this list originate from one sample, sequenced in a study of regulatory T cells in long-lasting Graves disease. TCR beta libraries were built with iRepertoire HTBI primers and Arm-PCR of CDR3 regions. TCRdb reanalysed the multiplex PCR reads using MiXCR and keeps one entry per CDR3 protein. The sample has 420,000 or so distinct CDR3 sequences, about a quarter seen once. As to time point: persistent/refractory GD, antithyroid drugs over 5 years with positive TRAb. From PBMCs, RNA was extracted and then used to make the TCR library. The sample was peripheral blood mononuclear cells (PBMCs), taken when the disease was refractory, from a patient treated with antithyroid drugs. These receptors all stem from a female donor with Graves disease.

Details on this clonotype: A clone one base away is much larger, so this may be a read error. The V gene is TRBV5-5, the J gene TRBJ1-2, with D hard to call. CDR3 length: 17 residues. Trimming left V 0 bases short and J 5 bases short, with 20 bases between. CDR1 and CDR2 (germline): SGHKS, YYEKEE (reference sequence). CDR3 coding DNA: TGTGCCAGCAGCTTGGAATTGTGGGAGGTAACCGGATATGGCTACACCTTC. Protein sequence: CASSLELWEVTGYGYTF. Based on the CDR3 plus reference TRBV5-5 and TRBJ1-2, the full variable domain is DAGVTQSPTHLIKTRGQQVTLRCSPISGHKSVSWYQQVLGQGPQFIFQYYEKEERGRGNFPDRFSARQFPNYSSELNVNALLLGDSALYLCASSLELWEVTGYGYTFGSGTRLTVV.

The genes are TRBV5-1 and TRBJ2-5; weak D call: TRBD1 (6 bases). Germline V gene lookup returns CDR1 SGHRS and CDR2 YFSETQ. The CDR3 loop spans 18 amino acids. V was pared by 2 bases and J by 2 bases, with 22 bases between. The CDR3 region is CASSLGDTLLLSQETQYF. In DNA, the CDR3 is TGCGCCAGCAGCTTAGGGGACACTCTCTTGCTTTCTCAAGAGACCCAGTACTTC.

This clonotype was seen more than once but under ten times. This chain links TRBV29-1 with TRBJ2-5; TRBD2 is a possible D gene (5 bases). The CDR3 spans 14 residues. CDR1 and CDR2 (germline): SQVTM, ANQGSEA. Between the trimmed V and J ends, which lost 7 bases and 2 bases, there was a span of 17 bases. CDR3 sequence reads: CSAPTIGTQETQYF. The CDR3 nucleotides are TGCAGCGCTCCGACTATTGGAACTCAAGAGACCCAGTACTTC.

At least ten counts were recorded for this clonotype. The chain recombines TRBV28 with TRBJ1-6, with D uncertain. Germline V gives CDR1 MDHEN, CDR2 SYDVKM. V was pared by 7 bases and J by 3 bases, with 10 bases between. This CDR3 region has 14 residues. CDR3 loop: CASTTEFYNSPLHF. The DNA for the CDR3 is TGTGCCAGCACTACGGAGTTCTATAATTCACCCCTCCACTTT. Filled out from reference TRBV28 and TRBJ1-6, the complete variable domain reads DVKVTQSSRYLVKRTGEKVFLECVQDMDHENMFWYRQDPGLGLRLIYFSYDVKMKEKGDIPEGYSVSREKKERFSLILESASTNQTSMYLCASTTEFYNSPLHFGNGTRLTVT.

This clonotype has ten or more counts. V usage is TRBV2 and J usage is TRBJ2-5; D may be TRBD1 (5 bases). This CDR3 is 13 amino acids long. Germline V gives CDR1 SNHLY, CDR2 FYNNEI. Trimming stripped 5 bases from V and 7 bases from J, with 14 bases between. CDR3 bases: TGTGCCAGCAGTCCGTCAGGGCTGGGGACCCAGTACTTC. It encodes CASSPSGLGTQYF.

The V gene is TRBV6-4, the J gene TRBJ1-6; D remains ambiguous. V was pared by 6 bases and J by 4 bases, with 16 bases between. CDR1 is MRHNA, CDR2 SNTAGT, per germline. The CDR3 spans 16 residues. The chain's CDR3 is CASRPTRDLYNSPLHF. The CDR3 bases are TGTGCCAGCAGGCCGACAAGGGATCTTTATAATTCACCCCTCCACTTT.

The chain employs TRBV6-2 or TRBV6-3 and TRBJ1-3; TRBD1 is a possible D gene (6 bases). Germline V lookup: CDR1 MNHEY, CDR2 SVGEGT. V lost 0 bases and J lost 2, with 14 bases in between. The CDR3 contains 17 residues. DNA of the CDR3: TGTGCCAGCAGTTACTCGAGGAAACAGGGAACTGGAAACACCATATATTTT. This sequence encodes CASSYSRKQGTGNTIYF.

This clonotype came up many times. The chain recombines TRBV5-1 with TRBJ1-4; D is ambiguous. V lost 5 bases, J lost 5 bases, and 10 bases lay in between. The CDR3 runs 13 residues. Germline CDR1 SGHRS, CDR2 YFSETQ. This chain's CDR3 is CASSGDTNEKLFF. The CDR3, as DNA: TGCGCCAGCAGTGGAGACACGAATGAAAAACTGTTTTTT. The full variable domain, its missing parts supplied by reference TRBV5-1 and TRBJ1-4, is KAGVTQTPRYLIKTRGQQVTLSCSPISGHRSVSWYQQTPGQGLQFLFEYFSETQRNKGNFPGRFSGRQFSNSRSEMNVSTLELGDSALYLCASSGDTNEKLFFGSGTQLSVL.

The rearrangement uses TRBV2 and TRBJ2-2, with TRBD1 identical over 9 bases. This CDR3 is built from 15 residues. CDR1 is SNHLY and CDR2 is FYNNEI in the germline V gene. The trim removed 5 bases at V and 5 bases at J, leaving 6 bases unmatched. The CDR3 DNA reads TGTGCCAGCAGTACCGGGACAGGGAGTACCGGGGAGCTGTTTTTT. It specifies CASSTGTGSTGELFF.

This clonotype turned up a few times. The chain employs TRBV6-2 or TRBV6-3 and TRBJ2-7; 7 positions match TRBD1. The ends lost 2 bases at V and 0 bases at J; junction bases unmatched: 7. The CDR3 runs to 16 residues. The germline V gene encodes CDR1 MNHEY and CDR2 SVGEGT. In DNA, the CDR3 is TGTGCCAGCAGTTACACGGGACAGCTTACCTCCTACGAGCAGTACTTC. As protein: CASSYTGQLTSYEQYF.

This clonotype has a handful of counts. The chain recombines TRBV5-1 with TRBJ2-5; D gene unclear. This CDR3 is built from 13 residues. CDR1 is SGHRS, CDR2 YFSETQ, per germline. The V gene lost 0 bases and the J gene lost 4 bases, with 7 bases spanning the gap. Here the CDR3 DNA reads TGCGCCAGCAGCTTGGACGCCCCAGAGACCCAGTACTTC. Translated, it gives CASSLDAPETQYF.

Of note for this clonotype: A much larger clone lies one base from this, so it may be a read error. The CDR3 spells CAISDRANTEAFF. CDR3 bases: TGTGCCATCAGTGATCGGGCGAACACTGAAGCTTTCTTT. The chain is built from TRBV10-3 and TRBJ1-1; D not certain. Between the trimmed V and J ends, which lost 3 bases and 1 base, there was a span of 6 bases. The CDR3 has 13 amino acids. Germline V lookup: CDR1 ENHRY, CDR2 SYGVKD.

The chain is built from TRBV6-4 and TRBJ1-6; 8 bases are a match to TRBD1. J was trimmed by 7 bases and V by 6 bases; bases with no gene match: 8. The germline gives CDR1 MRHNA, CDR2 SNTAGT. The CDR3 has 15 amino acids. CDR3 residues: CASRAPGQANSPLHF. The DNA of the CDR3 is TGTGCCAGCAGAGCCCCGGGACAGGCGAATTCACCCCTCCACTTT.

This clonotype was counted a few times. The J gene is TRBJ1-2, the V gene TRBV19, with 9 bases lining up with TRBD1. The ends lost 5 bases at V and 8 bases at J; junction bases unmatched: 12. The V gene's germline CDR1 is LNHDA and CDR2 SQIVND (reference sequence). This CDR3 region has 15 residues. The CDR3 region has the DNA TGTGCCAGTAGTGCGGGACAGGGTTTGGCAGGAGGCTACACCTTC. Its translation is CASSAGQGLAGGYTF.